The T cell receptor beta chain described here comes from a study of blood T cell repertoires in COVID-19. Study context: Acute-phase and convalescent COVID-19 samples originated in the United States, Italy and Spain. PBMCs, B-cell-depleted T cells, or T cells provided the cDNA or gDNA that made up the material.

Membership in each cohort depended on participant-reported clinical history. J gave up 3 bases and V 0 bases, and 5 bases lay outside the gene matches. The CDR3 has 15 residues. Looked up from germline, CDR1 is SGDLS and CDR2 is YYNGEE. The authors' processing: For nucleated cells, counts were estimated from reference gene primer amplification. Data came from immunoSEQ multiplex PCR; TCRdb stores just in-frame clones and leaves some out. The DNA gave D and trimming, while V, J and clone size come from that table. The repertoire consists of some 250,000 clones, with roughly 86% occurring once and the leading ten covering around 3.7%.

The gene calls are TRBV9 and TRBJ2-7, with 8 positions matching TRBD1. The sequenced material came from PBMCs or T cells enriched from blood (not recorded which). This TCR came from a woman in her twenties or thirties with acute COVID-19. CDR3 nucleotide sequence: TGTGCCAGCAGCGTAGGAGGACAGGGAGTCTACGAGCAGTACTTC. As protein: CASSVGGQGVYEQYF.